The text below deals with one TCR beta chain. Its cognate antigen is unknown. V shed 4 bases and J shed 1 base, with 12 bases lying between them. Germline-derived CDR1 and CDR2 are MNHEY and SMNVEV (reference sequence). The CDR3 extends over 15 amino acids. Samples with a second dose at about 4 or about 12 weeks were pooled together. These data come from a study of T cell responses to AZD1222 COVID-19 vaccine. The study's findings and limits: The donor cohort was predominantly white British with a female majority, and clonal diversity may have been underestimated. At 160-218 and 743-854, vaccine-associated CD4 TCRs were dominant, and they spanned spike. The study reported that nearly half of spike-specific TCRs target unmutated variant regions.

Profiling relied on immunoSEQ multiplex PCR, and the TCRdb table lists in-frame clones only, not all of them. This sample has 95,000 to 150,000 clones, with roughly 88% found just once. The J gene is TRBJ2-3, the V gene TRBV27; D tentatively reads TRBD1 or TRBD2 (5 bases each). The source is an adult who received the AZD1222 COVID-19 vaccine. The sequenced sample was peripheral blood, obtained 28 days after the second AZD1222 dose. CDR3 DNA sequence: TGTGCCAGCAGTTGGGGCCTGGGGGGCACAGATACGCAGTATTTT. Encoded protein: CASSWGLGGTDTQYF.